This T cell receptor beta chain emerged from a study of identifying expanded T cells in peripheral blood (dated 2019 in TCRdb). Background for the entire study: Technical replicates were generated by sequencing separate aliquots of the same genomic DNA pool, and four replicates were compared pairwise. Broader findings and caveats from the paper: The authors expected that over much longer intervals, such as months to years, biological variance in healthy repertoires might increase even further. Across all healthy donors, variance in clone template counts between two-week samples was found to increase significantly with total template count. Between technical replicates the binomial model flagged about 1.2 differentially abundant clones, whereas over approximately two weeks the binomial model flagged about 15 and over roughly 4 weeks 19 to 20. Across all healthy-donor time intervals, the beta-binomial model significantly lowered both the number of clones called differentially abundant and the false-positive rate.

To note about this clone: The specificity of this receptor is unknown. Base quality data are lacking; no much larger clone is found one base away.

TCRbeta CDR3 regions were profiled with the immunoSEQ Assay using bias-controlled multiplex PCR amplification of genomic DNA. On the authors' methods: To quantify the absolute abundance of each unique TCRbeta CDR3 region, the sequences were collapsed and filtered. Differential abundance was tested with a binomial (Fisher-equivalent) model and with a beta-binomial model adding time-dependent variance fitted from healthy donors. Clones with fewer than 5 combined templates were removed, and differential abundance was called for clones with a Benjamini-Hochberg FDR below 0.01. Using the form v = (b*log(k)+a)^2, the beta-binomial variance was modeled as a function of the total template count across the two samples. Here the immuneACCESS table is served through TCRdb, limited to in-frame sequences with V and J called. Missing clones are a known gap in these copies; in checked studies unresolved V genes cover under half, and the rest lacks a known reason. Clone size and V and J calls were adopted from that table, with D and trimming inferred from the DNA. A total of under 150,000 clones appear in this sample, about 86% of them only once. The ten largest make up less than 10% of the sample.

From cysteine to phenylalanine, the CDR3 is 21 amino acids long. Of all the DNA, just the CDR3 is kept, 63 bases in frame from base 1. Via the germline V gene (reference sequence), CDR1 is LNHNV and CDR2 YYDKDF. Here V drops 0 bases and J drops 5 bases, and the junction holds 17 bases not matched to any gene. No immune events such as infections were documented for the healthy donors during the collection period. Healthy-donor blood repertoires served as a training cohort to calibrate time-dependent variance in a beta-binomial model of T-cell clone differential abundance. There were roughly ten healthy donors in the training cohort, of whom 3 were female and 7 were male. On average the donors were around 45 years old, and their ages spanned roughly 29 to 64 years. Obtained from a commercial supplier, whole blood was collected from each healthy donor at three time points set two weeks apart. Genomic DNA was extracted from unsorted whole blood for immunosequencing.

This receptor chain uses TRBV15 and TRBJ2-2, and TRBD1 matches 11 of the central bases. Source material: blood. This sequence originates from a person aged 18 to 75 in good health. The DNA reads as follows: TGTGCCACCAGCAGAGATTATGTTAGCGAGGGGACAGGGGGGAGAACCGGGGAGCTGTTTTTT. Its protein reads: CATSRDYVSEGTGGRTGELFF.